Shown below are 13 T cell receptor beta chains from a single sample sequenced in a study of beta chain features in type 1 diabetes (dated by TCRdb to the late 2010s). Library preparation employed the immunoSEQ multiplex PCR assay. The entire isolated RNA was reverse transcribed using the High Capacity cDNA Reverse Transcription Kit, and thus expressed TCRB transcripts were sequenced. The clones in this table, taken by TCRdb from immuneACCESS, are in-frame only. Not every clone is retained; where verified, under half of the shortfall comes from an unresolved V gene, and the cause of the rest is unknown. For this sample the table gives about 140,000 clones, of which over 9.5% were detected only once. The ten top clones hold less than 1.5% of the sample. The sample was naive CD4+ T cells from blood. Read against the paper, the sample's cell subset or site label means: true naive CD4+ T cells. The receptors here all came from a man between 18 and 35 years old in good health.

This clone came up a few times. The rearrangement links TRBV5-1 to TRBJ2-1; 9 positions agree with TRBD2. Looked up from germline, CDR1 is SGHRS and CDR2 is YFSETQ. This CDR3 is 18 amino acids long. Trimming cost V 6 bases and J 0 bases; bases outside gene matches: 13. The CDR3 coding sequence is TGCGCCAGCACTAGGGTAGCGGGGGTTTCGAGCTCCTACAATGAGCAGTTCTTC. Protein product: CASTRVAGVSSSYNEQFF.

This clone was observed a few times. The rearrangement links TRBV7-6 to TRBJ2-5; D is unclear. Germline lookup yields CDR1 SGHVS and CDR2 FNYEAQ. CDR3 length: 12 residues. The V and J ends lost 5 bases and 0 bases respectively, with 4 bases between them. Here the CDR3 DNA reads TGTGCCAGCAGCCCTAACCAAGAGACCCAGTACTTC. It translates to CASSPNQETQYF. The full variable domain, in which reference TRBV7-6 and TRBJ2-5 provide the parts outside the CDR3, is GAGVSQSPRYKVTKRGQDVALRCDPISGHVSLYWYRQALGQGPEFLTYFNYEAQQDKSGLPNDRFSAERPEGSISTLTIQRTEQRDSAMYRCASSPNQETQYFGPGTRLLVL.

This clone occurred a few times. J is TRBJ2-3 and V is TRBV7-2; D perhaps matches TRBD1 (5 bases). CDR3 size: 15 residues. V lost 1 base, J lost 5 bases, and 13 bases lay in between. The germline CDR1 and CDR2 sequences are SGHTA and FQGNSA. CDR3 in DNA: TGTGCCAGCAGCTTAGTAGCCAGGGTAGGAGATACGCAGTATTTT. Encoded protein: CASSLVARVGDTQYF.

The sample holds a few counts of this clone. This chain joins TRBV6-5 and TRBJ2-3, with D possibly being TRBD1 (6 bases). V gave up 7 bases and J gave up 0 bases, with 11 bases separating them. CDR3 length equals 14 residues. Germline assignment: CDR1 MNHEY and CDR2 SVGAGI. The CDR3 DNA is TGTGCCAGCAATACGGACAGTAGCACAGATACGCAGTATTTT. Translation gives CASNTDSSTDTQYF.

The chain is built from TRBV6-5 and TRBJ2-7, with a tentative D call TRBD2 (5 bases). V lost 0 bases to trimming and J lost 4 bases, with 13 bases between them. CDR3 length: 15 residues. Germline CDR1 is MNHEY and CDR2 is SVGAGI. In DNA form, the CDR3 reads TGTGCCAGCAGTTACTCGAGAAATTCGGGGTACGAGCAGTACTTC. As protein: CASSYSRNSGYEQYF.

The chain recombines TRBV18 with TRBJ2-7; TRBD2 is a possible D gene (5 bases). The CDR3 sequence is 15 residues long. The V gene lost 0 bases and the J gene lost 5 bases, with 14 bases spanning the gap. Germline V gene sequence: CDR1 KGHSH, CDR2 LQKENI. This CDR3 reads CASSPPNGENNEQYF. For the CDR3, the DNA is TGTGCCAGCTCACCACCGAATGGGGAGAACAACGAGCAGTACTTC.

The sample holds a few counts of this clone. The CDR3 DNA reads TGCGCCAGCAGCTTTTGGGGGACAGATTTCTACAATGAGCAGTTCTTC. It translates to CASSFWGTDFYNEQFF. The rearrangement links TRBV5-1 to TRBJ2-1; 7 bases map to TRBD1. Trimming took 2 bases from V and 3 from J; bases not matched to a gene: 8. The CDR3 has 16 residues. The germline CDR1 and CDR2 sequences are SGHRS and YFSETQ.

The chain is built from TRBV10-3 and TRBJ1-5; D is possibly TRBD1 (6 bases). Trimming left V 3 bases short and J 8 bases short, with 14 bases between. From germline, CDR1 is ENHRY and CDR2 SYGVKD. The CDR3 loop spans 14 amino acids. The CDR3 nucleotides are TGTGCCATCAGTGAATGGGGCAGGGGAAAGCCCCAGCATTTT. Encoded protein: CAISEWGRGKPQHF.

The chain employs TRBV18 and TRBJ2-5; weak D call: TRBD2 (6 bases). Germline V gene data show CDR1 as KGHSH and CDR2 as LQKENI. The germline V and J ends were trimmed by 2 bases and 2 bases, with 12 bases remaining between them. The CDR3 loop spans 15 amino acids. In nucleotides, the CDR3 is TGTGCCAGCTCACCAGGAGGGTCTCTTCAAGAGACCCAGTACTTC. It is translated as CASSPGGSLQETQYF.

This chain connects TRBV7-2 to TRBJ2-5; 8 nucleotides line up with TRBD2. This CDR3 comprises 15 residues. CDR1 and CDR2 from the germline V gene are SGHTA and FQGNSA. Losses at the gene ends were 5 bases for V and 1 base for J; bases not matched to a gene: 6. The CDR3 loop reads CASSQTGGLQETQYF. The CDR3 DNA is TGTGCCAGCAGCCAGACGGGGGGGCTCCAAGAGACCCAGTACTTC. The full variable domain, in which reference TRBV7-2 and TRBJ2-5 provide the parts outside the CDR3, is GAGVSQSPSNKVTEKGKDVELRCDPISGHTALYWYRQSLGQGLEFLIYFQGNSAPDKSGLPSDRFSAERTGGSVSTLTIQRTQQEDSAVYLCASSQTGGLQETQYFGPGTRLLVL.

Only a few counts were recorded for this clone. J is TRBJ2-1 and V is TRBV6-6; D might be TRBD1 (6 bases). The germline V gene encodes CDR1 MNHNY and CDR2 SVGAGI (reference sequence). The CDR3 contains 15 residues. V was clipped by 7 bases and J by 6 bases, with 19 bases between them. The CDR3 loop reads CASKPTLTGSNEQFF. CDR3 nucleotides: TGTGCCAGCAAGCCGACATTGACAGGAAGCAATGAGCAGTTCTTC.

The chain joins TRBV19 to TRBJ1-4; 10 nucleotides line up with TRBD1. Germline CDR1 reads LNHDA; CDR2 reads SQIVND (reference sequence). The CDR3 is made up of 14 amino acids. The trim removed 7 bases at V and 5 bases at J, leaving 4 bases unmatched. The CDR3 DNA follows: TGTGCCAGTACTCCGGGACAGGGGAATGAAAAACTGTTTTTT. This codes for CASTPGQGNEKLFF.

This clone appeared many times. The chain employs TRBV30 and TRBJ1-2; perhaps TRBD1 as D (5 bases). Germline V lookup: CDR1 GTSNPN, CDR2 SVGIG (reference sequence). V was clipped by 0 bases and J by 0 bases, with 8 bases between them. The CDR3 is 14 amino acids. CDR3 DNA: TGTGCCTGGAGTGTTGACAGCGCTAACTATGGCTACACCTTC. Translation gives CAWSVDSANYGYTF.